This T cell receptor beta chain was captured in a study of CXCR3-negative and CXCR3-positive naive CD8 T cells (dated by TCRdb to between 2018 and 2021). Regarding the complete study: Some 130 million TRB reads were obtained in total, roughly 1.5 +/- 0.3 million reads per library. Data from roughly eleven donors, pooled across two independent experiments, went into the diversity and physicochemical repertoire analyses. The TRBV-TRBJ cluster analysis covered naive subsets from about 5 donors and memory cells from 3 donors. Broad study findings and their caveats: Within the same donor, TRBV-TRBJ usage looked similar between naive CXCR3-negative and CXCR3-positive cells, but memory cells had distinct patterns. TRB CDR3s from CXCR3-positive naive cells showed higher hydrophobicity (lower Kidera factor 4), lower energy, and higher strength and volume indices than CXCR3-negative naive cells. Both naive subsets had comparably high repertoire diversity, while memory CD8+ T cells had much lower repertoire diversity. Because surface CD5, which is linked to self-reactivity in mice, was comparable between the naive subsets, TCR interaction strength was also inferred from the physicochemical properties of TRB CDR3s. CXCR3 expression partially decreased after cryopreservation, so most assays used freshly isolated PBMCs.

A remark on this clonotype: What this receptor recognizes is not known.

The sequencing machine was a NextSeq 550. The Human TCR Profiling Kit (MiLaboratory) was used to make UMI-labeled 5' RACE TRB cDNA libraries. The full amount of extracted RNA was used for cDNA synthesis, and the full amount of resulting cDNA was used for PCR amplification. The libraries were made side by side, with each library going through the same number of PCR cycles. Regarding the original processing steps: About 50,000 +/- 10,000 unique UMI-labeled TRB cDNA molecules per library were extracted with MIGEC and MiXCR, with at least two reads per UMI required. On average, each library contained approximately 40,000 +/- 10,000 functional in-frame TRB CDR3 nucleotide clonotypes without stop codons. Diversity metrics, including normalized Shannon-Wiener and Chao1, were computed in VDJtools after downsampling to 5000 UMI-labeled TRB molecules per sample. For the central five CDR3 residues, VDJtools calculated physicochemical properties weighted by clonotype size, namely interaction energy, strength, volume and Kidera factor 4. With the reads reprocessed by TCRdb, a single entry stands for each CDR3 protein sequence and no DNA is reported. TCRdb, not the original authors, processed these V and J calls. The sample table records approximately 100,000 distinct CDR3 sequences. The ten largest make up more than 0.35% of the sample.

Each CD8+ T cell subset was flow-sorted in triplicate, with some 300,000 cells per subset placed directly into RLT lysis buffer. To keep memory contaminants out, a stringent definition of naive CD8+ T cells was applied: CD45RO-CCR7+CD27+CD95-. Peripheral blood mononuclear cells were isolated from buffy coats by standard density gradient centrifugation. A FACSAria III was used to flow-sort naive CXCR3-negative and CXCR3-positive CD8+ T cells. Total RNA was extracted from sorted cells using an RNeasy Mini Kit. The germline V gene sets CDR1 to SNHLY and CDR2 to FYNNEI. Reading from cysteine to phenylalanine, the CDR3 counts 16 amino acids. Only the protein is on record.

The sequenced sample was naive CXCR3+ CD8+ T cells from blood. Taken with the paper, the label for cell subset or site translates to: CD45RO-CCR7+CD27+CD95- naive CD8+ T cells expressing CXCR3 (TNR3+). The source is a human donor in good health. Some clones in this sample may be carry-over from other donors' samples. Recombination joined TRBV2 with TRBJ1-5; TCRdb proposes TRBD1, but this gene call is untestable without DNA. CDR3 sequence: CASSISGQRIYQPQHF.